This TCR beta chain was sequenced during a study of OX40 agonist ivuxolimab in advanced cancers. Study-wide results and caveats: With doses of 0.1 to 3.0 mg/kg, CD4+ and CD8+ blood T cells had undergone clonal expansion by week 6.

Patients with autoimmune history or systemic immunosuppression were excluded. CDR1 is MNHNS and CDR2 is SASEGT in the germline V gene. There are 16 residues in the CDR3. Trimming took 3 bases from V and 4 from J; bases not matched to a gene: 8. In regard to this clone: Its antigen is unknown.

Clones were read by immunoSEQ multiplex PCR, and TCRdb kept only the in-frame ones, dropping some. Of about 71,000 clones listed, roughly nine tenths were seen once; the top ten hold roughly 0.99%. Sequences were derived from CD4+ or CD8+ T cells sorted from blood, sampled in a trial of the OX40 agonist ivuxolimab. The rearrangement joins TRBV6-1 to TRBJ2-1; 8 positions agree with TRBD1. The origin of this receptor is an adult with an advanced solid tumor such as melanoma, head and neck, liver or kidney cancer. This chain's CDR3 is CASSETGAGQYNEQFF. The CDR3 region has the DNA TGTGCCAGCAGTGAGACAGGGGCCGGACAGTACAATGAGCAGTTCTTC.